The rows below give T cell receptor beta chains drawn from one sample of a study of metastatic and nonmetastatic thyroid tumors. TCRdb re-called clones from the PCR reads using MiXCR. This table has some 7,400 clones, around 30% appearing once. Sequencing was performed on adjacent normal tissue. Receptors were obtained from a male donor with papillary thyroid cancer or a benign thyroid nodule (not recorded which). Some clones in this sample may be carry-over from other donors' samples. CDR3s leave out the opening cysteine and the closing phenylalanine or tryptophan. The order of the fields is CDR3 length, J gene, V gene, CDR3 protein.

>14|TRBJ2-1|TRBV28
ASSHGKTSGKTEQF
>18|TRBJ1-1|TRBV12-5
ASGWGGLVETWGVGTEAF
>12|TRBJ2-3|TRBV11-2
ASSQGPVVDTQY
>11|TRBJ2-1|TRBV12-3/TRBV12-4
ASSPRRDNEQF
>11|TRBJ1-2|TRBV6-2/TRBV6-3
ASSYFRVHGYT
>13|TRBJ2-7|TRBV7-2
ASILGLVVSYEQY
>15|TRBJ2-5|TRBV28
ASSPPLSGSRGETQY
>15|TRBJ2-3|TRBV27
ASSPGLGNSLTDTQY
>12|.|TRBV4-2
ASSQDGRGGLQY
>14|TRBJ1-1|TRBV4-1
ASSQDAGGFGGEAF
>13|TRBJ2-2|TRBV11-3
ASSWGYSNTGELV
>9|TRBJ2-1|TRBV13
ASSLGQGAF
>12|TRBJ1-2|TRBV24-1
ATSDPGTAKGYT
>12|TRBJ2-7|TRBV27
ASSLTTASYEQY
>11|TRBJ2-7|TRBV27
ASSFLGTDEQY
>14|TRBJ1-1|TRBV9
ASSAGQGNIIAEAF
>12|TRBJ1-5|TRBV5-6
ASSSTMGNQPQH
>10|TRBJ2-3|TRBV7-2
ASSLYADTQY